This entry describes one T cell receptor beta chain. CDR3 length equals 16 residues. These data belong to a study of blood T cell repertoires in COVID-19. About the study: Acute-phase and convalescent COVID-19 samples originated in the United States, Italy and Spain. PBMCs, B-cell-depleted T cells, or T cells provided the cDNA or gDNA that made up the material.

As originally analysed: Nucleated cell number was recorded as an estimate derived from reference gene primer amplification. The data were produced by immunoSEQ multiplex PCR, yet TCRdb's version contains in-frame clones alone and is incomplete. Clone size and the V and J calls come from that table; the DNA yielded D and trimming. The sample holds over 100,000 clones, around 81% seen once. V usage is TRBV21-1 and J usage is TRBJ1-3. TRBV21-1 is a recognized pseudogene. The clonotype comes from a human donor in a cohort sampled during active or convalescent COVID-19. The sample taken for sequencing was peripheral blood. Here the CDR3 reads CASSKMGGCGGNTIYF. CDR3 bases: TGTGCCAGCAGCAAAATGGGGGGATGCGGTGGAAACACCATATATTTT.